The clone carrying this T cell receptor beta chain has just a few counts. Its antigen is still unknown. The source of the sample is a study of response to subunit inactivated influenza vaccine. Points from the study as a whole: Each seasonal flu vaccination may recruit only limited new T cells, authors suggested.

TCRdb reprocessed the RT-PCR reads with MiXCR, giving one entry per CDR3 protein. The table lists around 530,000 distinct CDR3 sequences, 16% of them singletons. CDR3 length: 14 residues. CDR1 is LGHDT and CDR2 is YNNKEL in the germline V gene (reference sequence). With 4 bases removed from V and 5 bases from J, the gap between germline ends came to 14 bases. The sequencing here drew on CD4+ T cells sorted from PBMCs, taken approximately 25 months after vaccination. The chain is built from TRBV3-1 and TRBJ1-2; maybe TRBD1 (6 bases). The origin of this receptor is a man aged 50-75 years who received an inactivated influenza vaccine. In DNA, the CDR3 is TGTGCCAGCAGCCGGACAGACAAAGTTTATGGCTACACCTTC. It specifies CASSRTDKVYGYTF.